The entry below describes one T cell receptor beta chain. The sample is drawn from a study of OX40 agonist ivuxolimab in advanced cancers. Profiling relied on immunoSEQ multiplex PCR, and the TCRdb table lists in-frame clones only, not all of them. The sample records 35,000 to 45,000 clones, more than 70% being singletons. Trimming pared 5 bases from V and 0 bases from J, leaving 16 bases between. Per the germline V gene, CDR1 is SGHNT and CDR2 is YENEEA. This CDR3 has 16 residues. The TCR was taken from an adult with an advanced solid tumor such as melanoma, head and neck, liver or kidney cancer. Sample: CD4+ or CD8+ T cells sorted from blood, taken in a trial of the OX40 agonist ivuxolimab. The chain recombines TRBV11-3 with TRBJ1-2; D may be TRBD1 (6 bases). The CDR3 loop is CASSPSPGQPNYGYTF. In DNA, the CDR3 is TGTGCCAGCAGCCCTAGCCCTGGACAGCCTAACTATGGCTACACCTTC.